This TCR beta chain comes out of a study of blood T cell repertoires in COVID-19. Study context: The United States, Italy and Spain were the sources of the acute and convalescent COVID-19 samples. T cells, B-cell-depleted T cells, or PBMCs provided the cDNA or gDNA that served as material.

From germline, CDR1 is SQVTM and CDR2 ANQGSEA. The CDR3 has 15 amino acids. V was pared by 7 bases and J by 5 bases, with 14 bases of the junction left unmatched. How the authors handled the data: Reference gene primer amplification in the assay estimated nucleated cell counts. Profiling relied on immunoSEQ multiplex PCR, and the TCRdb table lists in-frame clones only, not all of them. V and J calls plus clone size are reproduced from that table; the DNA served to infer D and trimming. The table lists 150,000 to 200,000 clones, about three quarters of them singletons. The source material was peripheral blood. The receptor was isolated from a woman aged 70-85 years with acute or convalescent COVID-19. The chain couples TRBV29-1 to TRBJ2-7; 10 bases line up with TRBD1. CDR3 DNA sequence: TGCAGCGCCGGAGCGACAGGGGGCTTGTCTAACGAGCAGTACTTC. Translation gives CSAGATGGLSNEQYF.